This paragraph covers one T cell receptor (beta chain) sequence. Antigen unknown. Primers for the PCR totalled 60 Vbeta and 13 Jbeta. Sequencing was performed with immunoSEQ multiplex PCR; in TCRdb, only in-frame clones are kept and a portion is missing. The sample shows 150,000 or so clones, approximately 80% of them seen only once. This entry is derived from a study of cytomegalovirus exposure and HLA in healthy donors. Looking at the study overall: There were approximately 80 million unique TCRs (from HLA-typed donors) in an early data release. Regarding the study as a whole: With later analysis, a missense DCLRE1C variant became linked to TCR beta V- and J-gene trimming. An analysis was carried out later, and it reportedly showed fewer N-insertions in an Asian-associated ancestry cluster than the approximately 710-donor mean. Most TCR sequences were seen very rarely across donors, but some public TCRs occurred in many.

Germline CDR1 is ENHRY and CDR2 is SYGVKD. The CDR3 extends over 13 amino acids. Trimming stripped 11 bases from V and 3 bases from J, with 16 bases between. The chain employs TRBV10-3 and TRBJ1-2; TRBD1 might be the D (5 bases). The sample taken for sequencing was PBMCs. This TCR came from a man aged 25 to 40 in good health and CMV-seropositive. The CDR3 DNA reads TGTGCCGTTTTACAGGAAAATGACTATGGCTACACCTTC. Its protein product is CAVLQENDYGYTF.